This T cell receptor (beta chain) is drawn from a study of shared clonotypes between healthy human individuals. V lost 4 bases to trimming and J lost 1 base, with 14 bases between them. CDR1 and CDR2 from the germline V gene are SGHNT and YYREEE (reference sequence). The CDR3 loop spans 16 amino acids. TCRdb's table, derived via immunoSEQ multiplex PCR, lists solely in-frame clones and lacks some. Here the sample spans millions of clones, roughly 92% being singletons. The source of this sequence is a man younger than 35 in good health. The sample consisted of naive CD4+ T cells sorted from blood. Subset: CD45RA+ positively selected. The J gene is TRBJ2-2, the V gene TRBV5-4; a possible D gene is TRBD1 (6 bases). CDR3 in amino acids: CASSLPTGRNTGELFF. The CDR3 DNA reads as TGTGCCAGCAGCCTACCAACAGGGAGGAACACCGGGGAGCTGTTTTTT.